The 7 T cell receptor beta chains below all came from one sample that was sequenced in a study of T cell responses to AZD1222 COVID-19 vaccine. Sequencing was performed with immunoSEQ multiplex PCR; in TCRdb, only in-frame clones are kept and a portion is missing. Among more than 150,000 clones listed, 80% to 90% were seen once. The material sequenced was peripheral blood, taken on day 0 of AZD1222 vaccination. The receptors originated from an adult in good health.

The chain couples TRBV19 to TRBJ1-1; TRBD1 is a possible D gene (6 bases). Germline CDR1 reads LNHDA; CDR2 reads SQIVND (reference sequence). With 4 bases removed from V and 1 base from J, the gap between germline ends came to 13 bases. The length of the CDR3 is 15 residues. CDR3 loop: CASSTVPGQNTEAFF. The CDR3 DNA follows: TGTGCCAGTAGTACCGTTCCGGGACAGAACACTGAAGCTTTCTTT.

This chain connects TRBV7-9 to TRBJ1-1, with D hard to call. The CDR3 is 14 residues long. V was shortened by 1 base and J by 4 bases, with 10 bases between the two germline ends. Germline V gene lookup returns CDR1 SEHNR and CDR2 FQNEAQ (reference sequence). CDR3 sequence reads: CASSLVEFGTEAFF. The CDR3 DNA follows: TGTGCCAGCAGCTTAGTGGAGTTTGGCACTGAAGCTTTCTTT.

The rearrangement joins TRBV3-1 (or the pseudogene TRBV3-2) to TRBJ2-1; TRBD2 matches at 8 bases. With V trimmed by 3 bases and J by 5 bases, 9 bases remained unmatched. Per germline, CDR1 LGHDT and CDR2 YNNKEL (reference sequence). The length of the CDR3 is 16 residues. CDR3 loop: CASSHSGTRHHNEQFF. The CDR3, as DNA: TGTGCCAGCAGCCATTCCGGGACTAGACACCACAATGAGCAGTTCTTC.

In its sample, this clone was seen a few times. This sample includes further DNA sequences coding for the same CDR3. The chain is built from TRBV5-1 and TRBJ1-4; 9 bases match TRBD1. Unmatched junction bases numbered 6, after V lost 4 bases and J lost 5 bases. Germline V gene lookup returns CDR1 SGHRS and CDR2 YFSETQ. This CDR3 spans 15 amino acids. CDR3 DNA sequence: TGCGCCAGCAGCCCCGGGACAGGGAGAAATGAAAAACTGTTTTTT. It is translated as CASSPGTGRNEKLFF.

This clone was detected only a few times. This rearrangement joins TRBV5-1 to TRBJ2-1; possibly TRBD1 or TRBD2 for D (5 bases each). CDR1 is SGHRS, CDR2 YFSETQ, per germline. This CDR3 has 15 amino acids. Trimming left V 2 bases short and J 0 bases short, with 9 bases between. This CDR3 is CASSLTGPSYNEQFF. For the CDR3, the DNA is TGCGCCAGCAGCTTAACGGGACCCTCCTACAATGAGCAGTTCTTC.

V is TRBV27 and J is TRBJ2-7; TRBD1 matches 8 bases. The CDR3 length is 14 residues. Germline V lookup: CDR1 MNHEY, CDR2 SMNVEV (reference sequence). With 7 bases clipped from V and 0 bases from J, the junction kept 5 bases outside the gene matches. CDR3 DNA: TGTGCCAGCACCGGGACAGGTCGCTCCTACGAGCAGTACTTC. Its protein is CASTGTGRSYEQYF.

The V and J genes are TRBV7-9 and TRBJ2-2; 10 positions agree with TRBD1. The CDR3 extends over 15 amino acids. J was trimmed by 5 bases and V by 5 bases; bases with no gene match: 5. Germline V gene sequence: CDR1 SEHNR, CDR2 FQNEAQ (reference sequence). The CDR3 is CASSQGTGVTGELFF. The CDR3 DNA is TGTGCCAGCAGCCAAGGGACAGGGGTTACCGGGGAGCTGTTTTTT.